This T cell receptor (beta chain) was captured by sequencing in a study of blood T cells in healthy people across ages. Study-wide findings and caveats: The unknown donor CMV status may have confounded expanded clonotype changes. Older age coincided with a roughly linear decline in TCR beta diversity per million T cells. Diversity was higher, and naive CD4+ cells more numerous, in long-lived donors than in aged donors.

The use of a sample-barcoded 5' primer and a J-beta primer mix characterized a second PCR of 7 to 11 cycles. TCRdb called the 5' RACE reads again in MiXCR, with one record for every CDR3 protein. The sample shows about 1.8 million distinct CDR3 sequences, 49% of them seen only once. Worth noting for this clonotype: Its antigen is currently unknown.

The CDR3 totals 16 residues. Germline V gene data show CDR1 as DFQATT and CDR2 as SNEGSKA (reference sequence). Sequenced: blood. The V gene is TRBV20-1, the J gene TRBJ2-5; 9 positions agree with TRBD1. The assigned J gene may be wrong: the sequence end matches TRBJ2-7 better. This TCR came from a woman between 40 and 50 years old in good health. The CDR3 loop is CSARVFGGTGLDEQYF. The CDR3 region has the DNA TGCAGTGCTAGAGTCTTTGGAGGGACAGGGCTCGACGAGCAGTACTTC.